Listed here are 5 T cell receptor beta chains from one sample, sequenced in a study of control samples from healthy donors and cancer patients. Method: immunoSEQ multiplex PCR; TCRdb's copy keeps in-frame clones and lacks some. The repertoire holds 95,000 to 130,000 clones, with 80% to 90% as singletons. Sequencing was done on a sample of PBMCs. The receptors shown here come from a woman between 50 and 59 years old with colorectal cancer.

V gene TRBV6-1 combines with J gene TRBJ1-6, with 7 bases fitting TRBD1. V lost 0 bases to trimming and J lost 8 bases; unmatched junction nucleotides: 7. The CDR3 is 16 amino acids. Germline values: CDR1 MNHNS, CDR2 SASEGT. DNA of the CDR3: TGTGCCAGCAGTGAAGCTCAGACAGGGACTCATTCACCCCTCCACTTT. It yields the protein CASSEAQTGTHSPLHF.

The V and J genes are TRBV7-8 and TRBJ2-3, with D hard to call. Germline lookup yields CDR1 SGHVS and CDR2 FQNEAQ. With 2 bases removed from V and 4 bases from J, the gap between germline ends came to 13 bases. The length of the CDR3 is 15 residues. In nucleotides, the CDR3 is TGTGCCAGCAGCTTATTGGGCAGCCCTCCAGATACGCAGTATTTT. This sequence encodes CASSLLGSPPDTQYF.

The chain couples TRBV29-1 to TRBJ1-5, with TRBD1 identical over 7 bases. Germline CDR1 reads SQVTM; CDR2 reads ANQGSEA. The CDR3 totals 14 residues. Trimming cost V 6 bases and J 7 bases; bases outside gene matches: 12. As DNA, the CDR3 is TGCAGCGTCGCCAACCGGGACAGTAAACAGCCCCAGCATTTT. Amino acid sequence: CSVANRDSKQPQHF.

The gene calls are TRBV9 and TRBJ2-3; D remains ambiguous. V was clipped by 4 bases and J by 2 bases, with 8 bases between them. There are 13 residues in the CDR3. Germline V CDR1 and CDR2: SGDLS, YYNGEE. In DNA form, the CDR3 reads TGTGCCAGCAGCCTTCTAATCACAGATACGCAGTATTTT. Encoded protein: CASSLLITDTQYF.

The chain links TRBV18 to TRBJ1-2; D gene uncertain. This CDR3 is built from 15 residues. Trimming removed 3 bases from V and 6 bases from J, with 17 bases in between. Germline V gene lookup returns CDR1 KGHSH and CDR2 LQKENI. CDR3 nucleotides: TGTGCCAGCTCACCTTCTGGGAGGGAAGGGCATGGCTACACCTTC. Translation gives CASSPSGREGHGYTF.